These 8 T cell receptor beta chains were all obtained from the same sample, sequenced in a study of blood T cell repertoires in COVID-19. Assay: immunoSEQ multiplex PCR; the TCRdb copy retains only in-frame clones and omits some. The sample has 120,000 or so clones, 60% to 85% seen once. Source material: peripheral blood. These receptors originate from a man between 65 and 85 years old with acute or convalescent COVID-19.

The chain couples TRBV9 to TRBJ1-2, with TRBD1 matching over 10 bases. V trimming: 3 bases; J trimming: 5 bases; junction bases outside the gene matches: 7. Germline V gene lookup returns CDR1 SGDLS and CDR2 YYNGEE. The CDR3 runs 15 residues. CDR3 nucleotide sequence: TGTGCCAGCAGCGACGGGACAGGGGCAAGGTATGGCTACACCTTC. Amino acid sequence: CASSDGTGARYGYTF.

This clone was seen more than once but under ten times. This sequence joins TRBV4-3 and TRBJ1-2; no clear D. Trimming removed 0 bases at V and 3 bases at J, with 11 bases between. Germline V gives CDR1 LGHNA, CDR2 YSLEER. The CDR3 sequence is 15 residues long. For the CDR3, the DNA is TGCGCCAGCAGCCAAGACCCCTGGAGGGACTATGGCTACACCTTC. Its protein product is CASSQDPWRDYGYTF.

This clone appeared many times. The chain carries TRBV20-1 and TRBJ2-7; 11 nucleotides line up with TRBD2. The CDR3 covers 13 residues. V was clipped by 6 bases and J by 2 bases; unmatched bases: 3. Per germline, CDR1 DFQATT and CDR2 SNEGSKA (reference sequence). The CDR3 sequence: CSASSGGAYEQYF. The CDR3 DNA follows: TGCAGTGCCAGTAGCGGGGGGGCCTACGAGCAGTACTTC.

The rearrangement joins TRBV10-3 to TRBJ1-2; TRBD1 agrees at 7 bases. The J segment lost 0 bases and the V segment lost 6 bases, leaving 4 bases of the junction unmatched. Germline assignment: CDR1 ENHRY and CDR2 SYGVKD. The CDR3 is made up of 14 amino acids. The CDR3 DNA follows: TGTGCCATCAGGACAGGGTCCGCTAACTATGGCTACACCTTC. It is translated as CAIRTGSANYGYTF.

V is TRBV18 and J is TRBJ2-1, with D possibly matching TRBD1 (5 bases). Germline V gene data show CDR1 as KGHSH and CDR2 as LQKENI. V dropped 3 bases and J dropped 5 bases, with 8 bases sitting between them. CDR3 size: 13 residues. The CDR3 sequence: CASSPRQHNEQFF. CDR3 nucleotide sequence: TGTGCCAGCTCACCCCGACAGCACAATGAGCAGTTCTTC. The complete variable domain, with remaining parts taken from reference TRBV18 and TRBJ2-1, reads NAGVMQNPRHLVRRRGQEARLRCSPMKGHSHVYWYRQLPEEGLKFMVYLQKENIIDESGMPKERFSAEFPKEGPSILRIQQVVRGDSAAYFCASSPRQHNEQFFGPGTRLTVL.

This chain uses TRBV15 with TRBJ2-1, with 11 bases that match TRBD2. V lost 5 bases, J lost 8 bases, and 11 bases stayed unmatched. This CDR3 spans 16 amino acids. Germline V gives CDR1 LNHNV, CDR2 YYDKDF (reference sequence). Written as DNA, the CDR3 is TGTGCCACCAGCGGACAGGGACTAGCGGTCAGCCATGAGCAGTTCTTC. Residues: CATSGQGLAVSHEQFF.

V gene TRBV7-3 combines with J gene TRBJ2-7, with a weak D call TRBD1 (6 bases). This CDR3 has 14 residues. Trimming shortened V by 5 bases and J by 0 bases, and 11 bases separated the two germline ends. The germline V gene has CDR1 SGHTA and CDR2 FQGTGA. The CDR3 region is CASSPDSYSYEQYF. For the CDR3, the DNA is TGTGCCAGCAGCCCGGACAGCTACTCCTACGAGCAGTACTTC.

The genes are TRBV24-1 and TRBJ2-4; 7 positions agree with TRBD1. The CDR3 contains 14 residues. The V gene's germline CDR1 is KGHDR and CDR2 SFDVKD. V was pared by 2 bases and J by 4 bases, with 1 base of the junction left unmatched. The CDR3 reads CATSDWGQKNIQYF. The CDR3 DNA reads TGTGCCACCAGTGATTGGGGACAGAAAAACATTCAGTACTTC.